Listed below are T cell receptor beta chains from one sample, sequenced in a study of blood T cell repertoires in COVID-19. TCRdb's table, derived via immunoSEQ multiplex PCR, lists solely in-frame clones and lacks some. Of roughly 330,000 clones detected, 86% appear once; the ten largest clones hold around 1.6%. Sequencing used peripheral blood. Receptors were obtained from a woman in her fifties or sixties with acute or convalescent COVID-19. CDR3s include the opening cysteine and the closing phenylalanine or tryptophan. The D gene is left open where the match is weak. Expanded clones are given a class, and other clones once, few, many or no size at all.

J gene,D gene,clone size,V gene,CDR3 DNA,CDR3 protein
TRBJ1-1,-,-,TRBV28,TGTGCCAGCAGTTCCCGGGAGACAGCCCTAGGAGAAGCTTTCTTT,CASSSRETALGEAFF
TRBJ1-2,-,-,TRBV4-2,TGTGCCAGCAGCCAAGGGGATTGGGCCTTTAGGGGTGGCTACACCTTC,CASSQGDWAFRGGYTF
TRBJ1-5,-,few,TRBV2,TGTGCCAGCAGGGCCGGACTTAGCAATCAGCCCCAGCATTTT,CASRAGLSNQPQHF
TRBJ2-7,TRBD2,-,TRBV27,TGTGCCAGCAGTTTATCGTTTAGCGGGAGGTTTTACGAGCAGTACTTC,CASSLSFSGRFYEQYF
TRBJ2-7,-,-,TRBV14,TGTGCCAGCAGTCATGCATCCTACTACGAGCAGTACTTC,CASSHASYYEQYF
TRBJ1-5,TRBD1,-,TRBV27,TGTGCCAGCAGCCTGGACAGGGGGCAACGCCAGCCCCAGCATTTT,CASSLDRGQRQPQHF
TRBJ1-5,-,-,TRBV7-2,TGTGCCAGCAGCTTAGCGGCAGGCGTTAGCAATCAGCCCCAGCATTTT,CASSLAAGVSNQPQHF
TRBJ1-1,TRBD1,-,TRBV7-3,TGTGCCAGCAGCTTAAACAGGGGAAGGGAAGCTTTCTTT,CASSLNRGREAFF
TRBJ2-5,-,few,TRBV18,TGTGCCAGCTCACCTCAGGAGCAGCGGGAGACCCAGTACTTC,CASSPQEQRETQYF
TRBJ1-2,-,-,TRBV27,TGTGCCAGCAGTTTATCGTTGGGGGGTAACTATGGCTACACCTTC,CASSLSLGGNYGYTF
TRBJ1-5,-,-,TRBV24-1,TGTGCCACCAGCGCCGCGTGGGGGGAGGGTCAGCCCCAGCATTTT,CATSAAWGEGQPQHF
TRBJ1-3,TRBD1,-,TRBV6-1,TGTGCCAGCAGTGACAGGGACAGTTTGGTGTCCGGAAACACCATATATTTT,CASSDRDSLVSGNTIYF
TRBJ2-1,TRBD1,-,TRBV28,TGTGCCAGCAGTGCATTGACAGGGCACGCCTACAATGAGCAGTTCTTC,CASSALTGHAYNEQFF
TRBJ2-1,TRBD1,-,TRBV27,TGTGCCAGCAGTATTCGGGACAGGGAGGGTGAGCAGTTCTTC,CASSIRDREGEQFF
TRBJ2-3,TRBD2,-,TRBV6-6,TGTGCCAGCAGTTCCATTAGCGGGAGGGGGGGAGATACGCAGTATTTT,CASSSISGRGGDTQYF
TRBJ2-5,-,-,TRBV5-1,TGCGCCAGCAGCTTGGTACTTACTAGCCCGGGGACCCAGTACTTC,CASSLVLTSPGTQYF
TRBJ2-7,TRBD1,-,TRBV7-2,TGTGCCAGCAGCCCGCACAGGGGGGAGCAGTACTTC,CASSPHRGEQYF
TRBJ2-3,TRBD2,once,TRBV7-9,TGTGCCAGCAGCCGACTAGCGGGAGTTGTTGGCACAGATACGCAGTATTTT,CASSRLAGVVGTDTQYF
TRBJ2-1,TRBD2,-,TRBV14,TGTGCCAGCAGTTTAGCCGCGGGGGGGGCCCTTAATGAGCAGTTCTTC,CASSLAAGGALNEQFF
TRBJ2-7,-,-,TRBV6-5,TGTGCCATCCGTCCCGGGACTGGATCCTACGAGCAGTACTTC,CAIRPGTGSYEQYF
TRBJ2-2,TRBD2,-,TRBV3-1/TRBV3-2,TGTGCCAGCAGCCATTCTAGCGGGAGGGCCTCCGGGGAGCTGTTTTTT,CASSHSSGRASGELFF
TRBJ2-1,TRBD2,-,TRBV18,TGTGCCAGCTCACCCCTATCTAGCGGGAGCGATGAGCAGTTCTTC,CASSPLSSGSDEQFF
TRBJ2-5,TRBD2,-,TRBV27,TGTGAACTTAGCGGGAGGGCCGGGGAGACCCAGTACTTC,CELSGRAGETQYF
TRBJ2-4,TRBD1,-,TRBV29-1,TGCAGCGTTGAGCCCGGGACAGGGGGAAAACTAGCCAAAAACATTCAGTACTTC,CSVEPGTGGKLAKNIQYF
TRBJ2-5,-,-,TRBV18,TGTGCCAGCTCACCACGACAACCGCGGGGCGGGGACCAAGAGACCCAGTACTTC,CASSPRQPRGGDQETQYF
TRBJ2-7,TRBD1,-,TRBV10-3,TGTGCCATCAGAGGACAGGGATCCTACGAGCAGTACTTC,CAIRGQGSYEQYF
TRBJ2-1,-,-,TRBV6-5,TGTGCCAGCAGTGACTCCAGTAGGGGGAATGAGCAGTTCTTC,CASSDSSRGNEQFF
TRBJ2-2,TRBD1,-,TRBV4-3,TGCGCCAGCAGCCAAGGTTCGACAGGGGACACCGGGGAGCTGTTTTTT,CASSQGSTGDTGELFF
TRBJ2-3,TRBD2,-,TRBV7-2,TGTGCCAGCAGGGAGGGCGGGGGGACAGATACGCAGTATTTT,CASREGGGTDTQYF
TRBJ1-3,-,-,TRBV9,TGTGCCAGCAGCCCGTCCTCTGGAAACACCATATATTTT,CASSPSSGNTIYF
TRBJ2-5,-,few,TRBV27,TGTGCCAGCAGTTCCTACCGGACAGTAGGAGTTATCCAGTACTTC,CASSSYRTVGVIQYF
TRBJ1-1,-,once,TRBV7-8,TGTGCCAGCAGCCGTCTTCTGCGGCCTGGGGCAGGTCAGGGGAACACTGAAGCTTTCTTT,CASSRLLRPGAGQGNTEAFF
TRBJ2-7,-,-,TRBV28,TGTGCCAGCAGTTTATCTGGGGGCCTCAACGAGCAGTACTTC,CASSLSGGLNEQYF
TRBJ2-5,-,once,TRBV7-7,TGTGCCAGCAGCCTCCGGGATCAAGAGACCCAGTACTTC,CASSLRDQETQYF
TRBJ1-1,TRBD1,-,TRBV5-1,TGCGCCAGCAGTAAGGGACAGGGGGACACTGAAGCTTTCTTT,CASSKGQGDTEAFF
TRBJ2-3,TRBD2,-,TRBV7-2,TGTGCCAGCAGCTTAGGGACTAGCGGGAATCCCACAGATACGCAGTATTTT,CASSLGTSGNPTDTQYF
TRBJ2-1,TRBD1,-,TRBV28,TGTGCCAGCAGTTCTATGGACAGGGGGATACTATTTGAGCAGTTCTTC,CASSSMDRGILFEQFF
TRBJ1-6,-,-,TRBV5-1,TGCGCCAGCAGCTTGGTAGCGGGGGCGCTTTCTAATTCACCCCTCCACTTT,CASSLVAGALSNSPLHF
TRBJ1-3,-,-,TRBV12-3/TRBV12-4,TGTGCCAGCAGTTTCTACTCTGGAAACACCATATATTTT,CASSFYSGNTIYF
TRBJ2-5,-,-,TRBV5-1,TGCGCCAGCAGCTGGACACCCCAAGAGACCCAGTACTTC,CASSWTPQETQYF
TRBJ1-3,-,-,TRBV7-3,TGTGCCAGCAGCTTACTAGGAGGCAGCGCCTCTGGAAACACCATATATTTT,CASSLLGGSASGNTIYF
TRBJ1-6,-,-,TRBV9,TGTGCCAGCAGCCCCCGCGGGGGGGCTCTTAACTACCACTTCTTT,CASSPRGGALNYHFF
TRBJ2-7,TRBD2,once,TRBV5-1,TGCGCCAGCAGCCTTGGCGGGCGGGAGGGCGAGCAGTACTTC,CASSLGGREGEQYF
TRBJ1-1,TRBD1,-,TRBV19,TGTGCCAGTAGTCCCCTCTCCTACCGGCAAGGGGGCCGTTTAGGAGCTTTCTTT,CASSPLSYRQGGRLGAFF
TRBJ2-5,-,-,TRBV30,TGTGCCTGGAGTTCTGGGGCTAACGGGGGGACCCAGTACTTC,CAWSSGANGGTQYF
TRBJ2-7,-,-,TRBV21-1,TGTGCCAGCAGCAAAGGGCCGGTCGGGGGAAACTACGAGCAGTACTTC,CASSKGPVGGNYEQYF
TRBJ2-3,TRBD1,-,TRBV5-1,TGCGCCAGCAGCCGGGGGACAGGAACAGATACGCAGTATTTT,CASSRGTGTDTQYF
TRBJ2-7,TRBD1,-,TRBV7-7,TGTGCCAGCAGTATCGCCCGGGACAGGGGCTACGAGCAGTACTTC,CASSIARDRGYEQYF
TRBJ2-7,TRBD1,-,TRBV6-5,TGTGCCAGCAGTTATCGTTGGACAGGGTCCTACGAGCAGTACTTC,CASSYRWTGSYEQYF
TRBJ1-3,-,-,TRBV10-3,TGTGCCATCAGTTCGACACCTCACTCTGGAAACACCATATATTTT,CAISSTPHSGNTIYF
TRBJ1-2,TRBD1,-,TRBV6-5,TGTGCCAGCCTGGGACAGGGTACCCTCTATGGCTACACCTTC,CASLGQGTLYGYTF
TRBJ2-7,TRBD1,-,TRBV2,TGTGCCAGCAGGGAGGACAGGGGAGGAAGGGGCTACGAGCAGTACTTC,CASREDRGGRGYEQYF
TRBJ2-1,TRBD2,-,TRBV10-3,TGTGCCATCAGTGATGAGGGCGGGAGGTCAAATGAGCAGTTCTTC,CAISDEGGRSNEQFF
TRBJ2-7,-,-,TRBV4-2,TGTGCCAGCAGCCAAGATTGGAGAGCCTCCTACGAGCAGTACTTC,CASSQDWRASYEQYF
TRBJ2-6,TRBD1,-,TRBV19,TGTGCCAGTAGTGTGGGACAGCTGAACGTCCTGACTTTC,CASSVGQLNVLTF
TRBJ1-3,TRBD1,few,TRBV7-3,TGTGCCAGCAGCCCAGGGGGAGCTCCTGGAAACACCATATATTTT,CASSPGGAPGNTIYF
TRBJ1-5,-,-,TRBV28,TGTGCCAGCAGCTCCTTAAGGCAGGGAAGCAATCAGCCCCAGCATTTT,CASSSLRQGSNQPQHF